This TCR beta chain was recovered during a study of cytomegalovirus exposure and HLA in healthy donors (dated by TCRdb to 2016 to 2017). Background on the whole study: A later analysis indicated that the 110 or so validation repertoires were generated on the platform also employed for the 670 or so repertoires of the first cohort. The study aimed to test whether cataloging public T cell receptors could reveal signatures of past pathogen exposure. A separate validation cohort of some 130 different subjects was used in addition to the approximately 700-subject first cohort. The study combined high-throughput TCR immunosequencing, statistical association of individual TCRs with disease status, and machine learning to predict cytomegalovirus infection status.

The library was prepared using the immunoSEQ multiplex PCR assay. Per the authors' processing: A statistical classification framework was developed to diagnose cytomegalovirus status using the catalog of TCR beta chain sequences. TCRdb obtained this table from immuneACCESS and retained in-frame rearrangements with V and J assigned. These tables miss some clones; where compared with another copy, unresolved V genes account for less than half of the shortfall, and the remainder is unexplained. For V, J and clone size, that table is used; D and trimming come from the DNA. This sample comprises some 240,000 clones, around 86% of them detected only once. The ten largest clones take up 1.5% to 2.5% of the sample. Separate from the roughly 700-subject first cohort, the validation cohort of around 130 subjects was the group to which the donors belonged. The trim is 0 bases for V and 1 base for J, with a gap of 11 bases between the germline ends. CDR1 SGDLS and CDR2 YYNGEE were looked up in the germline V gene. Its CDR3 holds 16 amino acids, cysteine through phenylalanine. Of the read, only the CDR3 DNA is kept; its 48 bases are in frame from base 1.

What the research found in general, with its limitations: All 120 or so repertoires were used to score co-occurrence in the validation cohort in a later analysis, because that analysis had no HLA typing for the cohort. Most TCR sequences were seen in very few donors, while some public TCRs were found in many individuals. It was suggested by the authors that the approach could potentially be generalized to other disease states and immunological phenotypes. The study gave a list of about 170 TCR beta chains associated with cytomegalovirus. In vitro tests confirmed that a few of the cytomegalovirus-associated TCR beta chains recognize cytomegalovirus antigens. Of the cluster scores, about 94% were above 0 in a later analysis, which found that TCRs clustered in the first cohort also tended to co-occur in the 95 to 150 validation repertoires. In both the original and validation cohorts, the classifier was reported to diagnose cytomegalovirus status with high specificity and sensitivity.

Turning to this clone: Its antigen has not been determined. No much larger clone exists at a distance of one base, and base qualities are not known.

The clonotype comes from a woman between 18 and 29 years old in good health and CMV-seropositive. The rearrangement joined TRBV9 to TRBJ2-1, and possibly TRBD2, on 6 matching bases. Sequenced: PBMCs. This receptor has the CDR3 CASSVGGGDSYNEQFF. Here is the DNA: TGTGCCAGCAGCGTAGGGGGCGGGGATTCCTACAATGAGCAGTTCTTC.